This T cell receptor beta chain was recovered during a study of a mutant IDH1 vaccine in newly diagnosed glioma. TCRdb's copy holds only in-frame clones and misses some; the assay was immunoSEQ multiplex PCR. The sample lists under 45,000 clones, around 74% occurring once. As concerns this clone: Its antigen is not identified.

Sample time point: week 23, last vaccination. Alongside topical imiquimod, each dose of vaccine comprised 300 ug of mutant IDH1 20-mer peptide. With 8 bases removed from V and 1 base from J, the gap between germline ends came to 15 bases. The CDR3 has 14 amino acids. From germline, CDR1 is GTSNPN and CDR2 SVGIG (reference sequence). Here the sequenced sample was PBMCs, taken from a glioma patient whose treatment included an IDH1 peptide vaccine. The chain links TRBV30 to TRBJ1-5, with D perhaps TRBD1 (5 bases). The TCR was taken from a man between 45 and 60 years old with glioma. The CDR3 protein is CAQGEGGSNQPQHF. The CDR3, as DNA: TGTGCCCAAGGGGAGGGAGGGAGCAATCAGCCCCAGCATTTT.